This T cell receptor beta chain was recovered during a study of T cell responses to AZD1222 COVID-19 vaccine. About the study: Pooled together were second doses at about 4 or about 12 weeks. Overall study findings and caveats: Across the whole spike, CD4 TCRs peaked at regions 160-218 and 743-854. Unmutated variant regions are reportedly targeted by nearly half of spike-specific TCRs. Clonal diversity may have been underestimated in mostly white British donors.

The method was immunoSEQ multiplex PCR; TCRdb's version includes in-frame clones alone and lacks a portion of them. The sample has approximately 120,000 clones; about 89% are singletons. After removal of 5 bases from V and 5 bases from J, the junction contained 5 bases not matched to a gene. Germline values: CDR1 SGHTA, CDR2 FQGNSA. The CDR3 is 13 residues long. For this clone: Its specificity is not known.

The receptor comes from an adult in good health. This sample comprised peripheral blood, obtained on day 0 of AZD1222 vaccination. The chain recombines TRBV7-2 with TRBJ1-2, with 7 nucleotides matching TRBD1. The DNA for the CDR3 is TGTGCCAGCAGCGCGTCAGGGGGGTATGGCTACACCTTC. Its translation: CASSASGGYGYTF.